This T cell receptor beta chain is from a study of CD8 T cells in Susac syndrome. The study sequenced TCR beta in blood CD8+ and CD4+ T cells. TEMRA cells were FACS-enriched and CD8+ and CD4+ T cells negatively isolated. RNA in amounts of about 0.45 to 1 ug was reverse transcribed with random hexamers. The authors amplified TCR beta CDR3 across 54 Vbeta and 13 Jbeta using immunoSEQ multiplex PCR. TCRdb used MiXCR to reprocess the immunoSEQ multiplex PCR reads, holding one entry per CDR3 protein. The sample lists over 100,000 distinct CDR3 sequences, roughly 95% occurring once. This CDR3 comprises 11 residues. Trimming left V 6 bases short and J 4 bases short, with 7 bases between. In germline, CDR1 is SQVTM, CDR2 ANQGSEA.

The receptor's source is a human donor in good health. Input material: CD4+ T cells from PBMCs. The rearrangement joins TRBV29-1 to TRBJ2-1; no clear D gene. DNA for the CDR3: TGCAGCGTCGGAATATACAATGAGCAGTTCTTC. This translates into CSVGIYNEQFF.